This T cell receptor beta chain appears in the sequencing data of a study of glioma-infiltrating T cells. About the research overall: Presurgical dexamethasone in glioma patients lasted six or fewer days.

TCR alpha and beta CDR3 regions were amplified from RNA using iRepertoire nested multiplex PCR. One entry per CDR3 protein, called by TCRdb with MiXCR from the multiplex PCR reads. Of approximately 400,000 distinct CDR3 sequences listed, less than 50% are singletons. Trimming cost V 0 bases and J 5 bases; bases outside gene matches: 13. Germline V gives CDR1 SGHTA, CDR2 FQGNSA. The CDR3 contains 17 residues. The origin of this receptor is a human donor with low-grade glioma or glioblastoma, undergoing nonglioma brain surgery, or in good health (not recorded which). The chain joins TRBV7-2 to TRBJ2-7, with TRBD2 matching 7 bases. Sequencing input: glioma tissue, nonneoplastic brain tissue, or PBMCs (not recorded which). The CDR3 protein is CASSLARWGEGDHEQYF. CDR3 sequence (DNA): TGTGCCAGCAGCTTAGCCCGTTGGGGGGAGGGCGACCACGAGCAGTACTTC.